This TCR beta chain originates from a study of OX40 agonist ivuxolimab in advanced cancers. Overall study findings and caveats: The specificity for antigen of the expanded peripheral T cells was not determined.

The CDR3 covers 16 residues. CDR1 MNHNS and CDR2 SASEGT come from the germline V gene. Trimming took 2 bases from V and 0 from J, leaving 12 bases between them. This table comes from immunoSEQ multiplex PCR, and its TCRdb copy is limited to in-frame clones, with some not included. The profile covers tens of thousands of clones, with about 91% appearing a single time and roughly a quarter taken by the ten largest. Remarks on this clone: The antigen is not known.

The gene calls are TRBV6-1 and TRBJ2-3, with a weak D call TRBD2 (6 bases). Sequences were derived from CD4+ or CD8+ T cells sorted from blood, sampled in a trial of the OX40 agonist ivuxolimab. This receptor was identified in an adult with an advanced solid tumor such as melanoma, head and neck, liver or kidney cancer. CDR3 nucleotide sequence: TGTGCCAGCAGTGAATTTAGCGGAACTAGCACAGATACGCAGTATTTT. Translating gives CASSEFSGTSTDTQYF.